This passage covers 27 T cell receptor beta chains from one sample sequenced in a study of blood T cells in healthy people across ages. A second roughly 7 to 12 cycle PCR used barcoded and J-beta primers. TCRdb reprocessed the 5' RACE reads with MiXCR, giving one entry per CDR3 protein. The table includes 1.5 million to 2 million distinct CDR3 sequences, roughly 27% detected once. Sequences were obtained from blood. Receptors originate from a woman aged 25 to 39 in good health.

This clonotype was seen a few times. This rearrangement joins TRBV18 to TRBJ2-7; 7 positions agree with TRBD1. Per germline, CDR1 KGHSH and CDR2 LQKENI. V shed 6 bases and J 3 bases; nucleotides not matched to a gene: 11. CDR3 size: 15 residues. This chain's CDR3 is CASSQGQTRVYEQYF. CDR3 DNA sequence: TGTGCCAGCTCTCAGGGACAGACAAGGGTCTACGAGCAGTACTTC.

This clonotype came up many times. The chain has TRBV3-1 and TRBJ2-7, with 8 nucleotides matching TRBD1. Germline-derived CDR1 and CDR2 are LGHDT and YNNKEL (reference sequence). Unmatched junction bases numbered 7, after V lost 1 base and J lost 5 bases. The CDR3 is made up of 15 amino acids. DNA of the CDR3: TGTGCCAGCAGCCAAGCGTCAGGGGGCCGCCACGAGCAGTACTTC. It is translated as CASSQASGGRHEQYF.

The genes are TRBV7-2 and TRBJ2-5; 12 nucleotides align to TRBD2. Losses at the gene ends were 5 bases for V and 2 bases for J; bases not matched to a gene: 6. Germline-derived CDR1 and CDR2 are SGHTA and FQGNSA. This CDR3 region has 16 residues. DNA for the CDR3: TGTGCCAGCAGCCGGCTAGCGGGAGGGAAGCAAGAGACCCAGTACTTC. Encoded protein: CASSRLAGGKQETQYF.

This clonotype occurred once. This chain joins TRBV7-3 and TRBJ2-4; weak D call: TRBD2 (5 bases). The germline V and J ends were trimmed by 5 bases and 13 bases, with 24 bases remaining between them. The CDR3 runs 15 residues. Looked up from germline, CDR1 is SGHTA and CDR2 is FQGTGA. The CDR3 region has the DNA TGTGCCAGCAGCCGCTCCGGACTGGGGTACAATGAGCAGTACTTC. It yields the protein CASSRSGLGYNEQYF.

The chain has TRBV12-3 or TRBV12-4 and TRBJ2-7; TRBD2 might be the D (7 bases). This CDR3 is built from 14 residues. V was shortened by 6 bases and J by 11 bases, with 23 bases between the two germline ends. The DNA for the CDR3 is TGTGCCAGCAGGTTTACGAGACAGGACGGGAGGAAGTACTTC. Protein: CASRFTRQDGRKYF.

In its sample, this clonotype was seen a few times. This chain joins TRBV9 and TRBJ2-1; no clear D gene. The ends were cut back, 2 bases at V and 9 bases at J, with 9 bases in the middle. Germline V gene sequence: CDR1 SGDLS, CDR2 YYNGEE. The CDR3 length is 12 residues. The CDR3 sequence: CASSVGRAEQFF. CDR3 sequence (DNA): TGTGCCAGCAGCGTCGGACGAGCTGAGCAGTTCTTC.

At least ten counts were recorded for this clonotype. The V call is TRBV20-1, the J call TRBJ2-5; 7 bases line up with TRBD2. The CDR3 sequence is 13 residues long. Germline CDR1 reads DFQATT; CDR2 reads SNEGSKA (reference sequence). The V gene end was trimmed by 3 bases and the J gene end by 3 bases; junction bases not matched to a gene: 4. CDR3 sequence reads: CSARGLSEETQYF. The CDR3 nucleotides read TGCAGTGCTAGGGGACTATCAGAAGAGACCCAGTACTTC.

In DNA form, the CDR3 reads TGTGCCAGCAGTCAAGGGAGGTGGGAGTTCTTC. As protein: CASSQGRWEFF. The rearrangement uses TRBV6-5 and TRBJ2-1; the D gene is possibly TRBD2 (6 bases). Deletions cut 5 bases from V and 14 bases from J, with 13 bases between. Germline V gene sequence: CDR1 MNHEY, CDR2 SVGAGI. The CDR3 contains 11 residues.

The chain carries TRBV5-1 and TRBJ2-7, with D maybe TRBD2 (5 bases). This CDR3 has 15 residues. Germline CDR1 and CDR2: SGHRS and YFSETQ. V shed 2 bases and J shed 2 bases, with 14 bases lying between them. The CDR3 spells CASSLPEERPYEQYF. The CDR3, as DNA: TGCGCCAGCAGCTTACCGGAGGAACGGCCCTACGAGCAGTACTTC.

This clonotype was detected once. The chain recombines TRBV12-3 or TRBV12-4 with TRBJ2-3, with D maybe TRBD2 (6 bases). The germline V and J ends were trimmed by 2 bases and 8 bases, with 8 bases remaining between them. The CDR3 spans 12 residues. The DNA of the CDR3 is TGTGCCAGCAGTTTAACGGAGGGTACGCAGTATTTT. Encoded protein: CASSLTEGTQYF.

For this clonotype: Given a much more abundant clone one base away, this may be a read error. The genes are TRBV20-1 and TRBJ2-4; weak D call: TRBD2 (6 bases). The assigned J gene may be wrong: the sequence end matches TRBJ2-7 better. The CDR3 runs 13 residues. CDR1 is DFQATT and CDR2 is SNEGSKA in the germline V gene (reference sequence). CDR3 loop: CSARSGTFHEQYF. DNA of the CDR3: TGCAGTGCTCGTTCGGGGACTTTCCACGAGCAGTACTTC.

This clonotype was detected a few times. The V and J genes are TRBV5-1 and TRBJ2-7; 9 nucleotides align to TRBD1. CDR3 size: 17 residues. The V gene's germline CDR1 is SGHRS and CDR2 YFSETQ. The trim removed 4 bases at V and 0 bases at J, leaving 11 bases unmatched. The CDR3 protein is CASSPNPGTGLSYEQYF. The DNA of the CDR3 is TGCGCCAGCAGCCCTAACCCCGGGACAGGGCTCTCCTACGAGCAGTACTTC.

The chain employs TRBV18 and TRBJ2-7; 8 positions agree with TRBD1. Germline CDR1 and CDR2: KGHSH and LQKENI. Trimming removed 3 bases from V and 5 bases from J; junction bases left unmatched: 9. This CDR3 has 15 amino acids. The CDR3 protein is CASSPSTDRVHEQYF. The CDR3 region has the DNA TGTGCCAGCTCACCTTCAACGGACAGGGTCCACGAGCAGTACTTC.

This clonotype was observed a few times. The rearrangement joins TRBV7-9 to TRBJ2-1; TRBD1 matches 7 bases. V was clipped by 4 bases and J by 6 bases; unmatched bases: 6. Germline assignment: CDR1 SEHNR and CDR2 FQNEAQ (reference sequence). This CDR3 region has 14 residues. The CDR3 loop reads CASSSYRGGNEQFF. Written as DNA, the CDR3 is TGTGCCAGCAGCTCATACAGGGGTGGCAATGAGCAGTTCTTC.

The chain carries TRBV5-1 and TRBJ2-7, with no clear D. CDR3 size: 14 residues. CDR1 and CDR2 (germline): SGHRS, YFSETQ. Trimming stripped 3 bases from V and 0 bases from J, with 10 bases between. The CDR3 sequence is CASSSAQSSYEQYF. The CDR3 region has the DNA TGCGCCAGCAGCTCGGCCCAGAGCTCCTACGAGCAGTACTTC.

In regard to this clonotype: One end of the junction is discordant with germline, which a read error may explain. V usage is TRBV20-1 and J usage is TRBJ1-2, with 7 bases identical to TRBD1. This CDR3 region has 14 residues. Per germline, CDR1 DFQATT and CDR2 SNEGSKA (reference sequence). The CDR3 spells CSAKSGGSNNGYTF. In DNA form, the CDR3 reads TGCAGTGCTAAGTCAGGGGGGTCTAACAATGGCTACACCTTC.

This clonotype was recorded only once. This CDR3 is CASSLTRAVDTQYF. The CDR3 DNA reads as TGTGCCAGCAGCCTTACTCGAGCGGTTGATACGCAGTATTTT. The chain combines TRBV7-2 with TRBJ2-3, with a tentative D call TRBD2 (5 bases). This CDR3 has 14 residues. CDR1 is SGHTA and CDR2 is FQGNSA in the germline V gene. Deletions cut 5 bases from V and 6 bases from J, with 15 bases between.

The chain recombines TRBV7-2 with TRBJ2-1; D uncertain. CDR1 SGHTA and CDR2 FQGNSA come from the germline V gene. CDR3 size: 12 residues. V was cut by 2 bases and J by 10 bases, with 9 bases left in between. CDR3 sequence: CASSLMRREQFF. Here the CDR3 DNA reads TGTGCCAGCAGCTTAATGCGGCGGGAGCAGTTCTTC.

The gene calls are TRBV29-1 and TRBJ1-1; tentatively, D is TRBD1 (5 bases). This CDR3 comprises 12 residues. The V gene's germline CDR1 is SQVTM and CDR2 ANQGSEA. V was clipped by 7 bases and J by 6 bases, with 15 bases between them. Written as DNA, the CDR3 is TGCAGCGCCGAGGGGCAGGGCGCTGAAGCTTTCTTT. The encoded protein is CSAEGQGAEAFF.

The chain recombines TRBV6-5 with TRBJ1-2, with 7 positions matching TRBD1. The CDR3 length is 14 residues. The V gene end was trimmed by 8 bases and the J gene end by 4 bases; junction bases not matched to a gene: 10. Germline V CDR1 and CDR2: MNHEY, SVGAGI. For the CDR3, the DNA is TGTGCCAGCTCGAGACAGGGCCACACCTATGGCTACACCTTC. Translated, it gives CASSRQGHTYGYTF.

The CDR3 region has the DNA TGTGCCAGCAGTTACTCGAAGAGACAGGGTGTCTCCGTCTCTGGAAACACCATATATTTT. Encoded protein: CASSYSKRQGVSVSGNTIYF. The chain carries TRBV6-5 and TRBJ1-3, with TRBD1 matching 7 bases. This CDR3 has 20 amino acids. Trimming at V came to 0 bases and at J to 0 bases, leaving 14 bases not matched to a gene. Germline CDR1 is MNHEY and CDR2 is SVGAGI.

Only a few counts were recorded for this clonotype. The rearrangement links TRBV6-2 or TRBV6-3 to TRBJ2-1; 8 bases line up with TRBD2. The CDR3 length is 15 residues. Looked up from germline, CDR1 is MNHEY and CDR2 is SVGEGT. J gave up 0 bases and V 6 bases, and 4 bases lay outside the gene matches. This chain's CDR3 is CASRSSGSSYNEQFF. CDR3 in DNA: TGTGCCAGCAGATCGAGCGGGAGCTCCTACAATGAGCAGTTCTTC.

The sample holds a few counts of this clonotype. This chain joins TRBV6-2 or TRBV6-3 and TRBJ2-3; D unclear. The ends were cut back, 2 bases at V and 6 bases at J, with 15 bases in the middle. Germline assignment: CDR1 MNHEY and CDR2 SVGEGT. The CDR3 extends over 15 amino acids. CDR3: CASSYPKGPGDTQYF. The CDR3 DNA reads TGTGCCAGCAGTTACCCGAAAGGGCCGGGCGATACGCAGTATTTT.

This clonotype turned up a few times. The V and J genes are TRBV7-9 and TRBJ1-2; weak D call: TRBD1 (5 bases). The ends were cut back, 8 bases at V and 4 bases at J, with 14 bases in the middle. In germline, CDR1 is SEHNR, CDR2 FQNEAQ (reference sequence). CDR3 length: 13 amino acids. CDR3 nucleotides: TGTGCCAGCCACTGGGCAGGGAGCTATGGCTACACCTTC. It specifies CASHWAGSYGYTF.

This clonotype was found many times. The chain links TRBV7-9 to TRBJ2-7, with a possible D match to TRBD1 (6 bases). The CDR3 length is 14 residues. V was cut by 1 base and J by 3 bases, with 10 bases left in between. CDR1 is SEHNR and CDR2 is FQNEAQ in the germline V gene (reference sequence). Here the CDR3 reads CASSLDGQHYEQYF. The CDR3 bases are TGTGCCAGCAGCTTAGATGGACAGCACTACGAGCAGTACTTC.

This clonotype was recorded a few times. The genes are TRBV9 and TRBJ2-7, with D possibly being TRBD1 (6 bases). The V and J ends lost 0 bases and 4 bases respectively, with 8 bases between them. The CDR3 totals 13 residues. From germline, CDR1 is SGDLS and CDR2 YYNGEE. Here the CDR3 reads CASSVATGYEQYF. The DNA for the CDR3 is TGTGCCAGCAGCGTAGCTACAGGGTACGAGCAGTACTTC.

V gene TRBV7-3 combines with J gene TRBJ2-1; 10 bases fit TRBD1. Looked up from germline, CDR1 is SGHTA and CDR2 is FQGTGA. J gave up 12 bases and V 3 bases, and 5 bases lay outside the gene matches. This CDR3 comprises 13 residues. The CDR3: CASSLSRDRGQFF. The CDR3, as DNA: TGTGCCAGCAGCTTGTCCCGGGACAGGGGGCAGTTCTTC.